This passage covers 30 T cell receptor beta chains from one sample sequenced in a study of T cell responses to AZD1222 COVID-19 vaccine. The table came from immunoSEQ multiplex PCR; TCRdb's copy has only in-frame clones and leaves some out. The data contain more than 85,000 clones, 84% of them seen just once; the ten biggest clones take up 15% to 20%. This specimen was peripheral blood, taken on day 0 of AZD1222 vaccination. All receptors come from an adult in good health.

The V and J genes are TRBV29-1 and TRBJ2-7; D not resolved. V lost 0 bases, J lost 2 bases, and 11 bases lay in between. This CDR3 has 14 amino acids. Germline CDR1 and CDR2: SQVTM and ANQGSEA. The DNA of the CDR3 is TGCAGCGTTGAAGATCTCCGGGTCCCCTACGAGCAGTACGTC. Its protein is CSVEDLRVPYEQYV.

The J gene is TRBJ1-2, the V gene TRBV18; the D gene is possibly TRBD1 (6 bases). This CDR3 has 14 amino acids. Trimming left V 5 bases short and J 2 bases short, with 12 bases between. CDR1 KGHSH and CDR2 LQKENI come from the germline V gene. CDR3 nucleotides: TGTGCCAGCTCAACAACAGGGAAAAACTATGGCTACACCTTC. Translating gives CASSTTGKNYGYTF.

The chain recombines TRBV21-1 with TRBJ1-1; TRBD1 is the table's D call, not checked against the DNA. TRBV21-1 is described as a pseudogene. The CDR3 consists of 16 residues. The CDR3 DNA reads TGTGCCAGCAGCAAAGACAGCGACAGAAAGAACACTGAAGCTTTCTTT. Protein: CASSKDSDRKNTEAFF.

This sequence joins TRBV28 and TRBJ1-6; 8 nucleotides align to TRBD1. V lost 6 bases, J lost 0 bases, and 16 bases stayed unmatched. This CDR3 is built from 20 residues. The germline V gene has CDR1 MDHEN and CDR2 SYDVKM. The CDR3 sequence is CASSPSARQGISSYNSPLHF. In nucleotides, the CDR3 is TGTGCCAGCAGCCCGAGTGCCAGACAGGGGATAAGCTCCTATAATTCACCCCTCCACTTT. Complete variable domain (other parts from reference TRBV28 and TRBJ1-6): DVKVTQSSRYLVKRTGEKVFLECVQDMDHENMFWYRQDPGLGLRLIYFSYDVKMKEKGDIPEGYSVSREKKERFSLILESASTNQTSMYLCASSPSARQGISSYNSPLHFGNGTRLTVT.

The rearrangement uses TRBV19 and TRBJ2-5; a weak D match, TRBD1 (6 bases). CDR3 length: 15 amino acids. CDR1 and CDR2 (germline): LNHDA, SQIVND (reference sequence). Trimming left V 3 bases short and J 1 base short, with 12 bases between. In DNA form, the CDR3 reads TGTGCCAGTAGTATGAGGGTGGGGGCCCAAGAGACCCAGTACTTC. Protein product: CASSMRVGAQETQYF.

The rearrangement joins TRBV7-9 to TRBJ1-5; D is unclear. Germline lookup yields CDR1 SEHNR and CDR2 FQNEAQ (reference sequence). The CDR3 is 15 residues long. Trimming took 0 bases from V and 6 from J, leaving 12 bases between them. The CDR3 here is CASSLAMGPLQPQHF. CDR3 coding DNA: TGTGCCAGCAGCTTAGCGATGGGTCCACTTCAGCCCCAGCATTTT. Full variable domain (outside the CDR3, taken from reference TRBV7-9 and TRBJ1-5): DTGVSQNPRHKITKRGQNVTFRCDPISEHNRLYWYRQTLGQGPEFLTYFQNEAQLEKSRLLSDRFSAERPKGSFSTLEIQRTEQGDSAMYLCASSLAMGPLQPQHFGDGTRLSIL.

The chain combines TRBV9 with TRBJ1-1; the D gene is possibly TRBD1 (5 bases). V was clipped by 1 base and J by 4 bases, with 11 bases between them. In germline, CDR1 is SGDLS, CDR2 YYNGEE. This CDR3 is 14 amino acids long. CDR3 sequence (DNA): TGTGCCAGCAGCGTACCTACTGGGGGCACTGAAGCTTTCTTT. Amino acid sequence: CASSVPTGGTEAFF.

This chain connects TRBV9 to TRBJ2-1, with 7 nucleotides matching TRBD2. The V and J ends lost 4 bases and 2 bases, in that order; junction bases with no gene match: 6. This CDR3 contains 15 residues. CDR1 is SGDLS and CDR2 is YYNGEE in the germline V gene. CDR3 sequence reads: CASSLMGGTYNEQFF. In DNA, the CDR3 is TGTGCCAGCAGCCTCATGGGAGGGACCTACAATGAGCAGTTCTTC.

V usage is TRBV5-1 and J usage is TRBJ2-1; a weak D match, TRBD2 (6 bases). The CDR3 extends over 16 amino acids. In germline, CDR1 is SGHRS, CDR2 YFSETQ. The V end lost 0 bases, the J end lost 3 bases, and 13 bases lay between the germline ends. The CDR3 loop is CASSLVGGDLYNEQFF. For the CDR3, the DNA is TGCGCCAGCAGCTTGGTTGGAGGGGACCTCTACAATGAGCAGTTCTTC.

The V gene is TRBV6-2 or TRBV6-3, the J gene TRBJ1-6; TRBD1 might be the D (6 bases). The V end lost 2 bases, the J end lost 7 bases, and 12 bases lay between the germline ends. The CDR3 runs 15 residues. Germline V lookup: CDR1 MNHEY, CDR2 SVGEGT. CDR3 nucleotides: TGTGCCAGCAGTTACGTAGGGGGGGCCAATTCACCCCTCCACTTT. This gives the protein CASSYVGGANSPLHF.

CDR3 residues: CASSRPPDRGYTF. CDR3 coding DNA: TGTGCCAGCAGCCGCCCCCCGGACCGTGGCTACACCTTC. The rearrangement links TRBV12-3 or TRBV12-4 to TRBJ1-2; no firm D call. The CDR3 extends over 13 amino acids. The V gene lost 6 bases and the J gene lost 7 bases, with 15 bases spanning the gap.

The chain links TRBV25-1 to TRBJ1-1; D is uncertain. With 9 bases removed from V and 0 bases from J, the gap between germline ends came to 8 bases. The CDR3 has 12 amino acids. Germline assignment: CDR1 MGHDK and CDR2 SYGVNS. This chain's CDR3 is CASDGLNTEAFF. DNA for the CDR3: TGTGCCAGTGACGGGCTGAACACTGAAGCTTTCTTT.

This rearrangement joins TRBV5-1 to TRBJ1-6; no firm D call. The CDR3 loop spans 16 amino acids. Between the trimmed V and J ends, which lost 0 bases and 0 bases, there was a span of 7 bases. Germline V gene lookup returns CDR1 SGHRS and CDR2 YFSETQ. CDR3 bases: TGCGCCAGCAGCTTGGATGGCAGCTCCTATAATTCACCCCTCCACTTT. Encoded protein: CASSLDGSSYNSPLHF.

J is TRBJ2-7 and V is TRBV28; 7 nucleotides align to TRBD1. CDR1 MDHEN and CDR2 SYDVKM come from the germline V gene. This CDR3 is 15 amino acids long. J lost 3 bases, V lost 5 bases, and 10 bases had no gene match. CDR3 nucleotide sequence: TGTGCCAGCAGTAGATCCGGGACAGCCTACTACGAGCAGTACTTC. Its protein is CASSRSGTAYYEQYF.

The CDR3, as DNA: TGTGCCAGCAGCTTAGTTGCTGGGCTCGAGCAGTACTTC. It codes for CASSLVAGLEQYF. The chain couples TRBV7-2 to TRBJ2-7; unclear D gene. Trimming stripped 1 base from V and 6 bases from J, with 10 bases between. The germline CDR1 and CDR2 sequences are SGHTA and FQGNSA. The CDR3 sequence is 13 residues long.

The rearrangement uses TRBV3-1 (or the pseudogene TRBV3-2) and TRBJ1-6; the D is unclear. V lost 1 base, J lost 7 bases, and 8 bases lay in between. The CDR3 consists of 14 residues. Germline assignment: CDR1 LGHDT and CDR2 YNNKEL (reference sequence). CDR3 residues: CASSQAGLNSPLHF. Here the CDR3 DNA reads TGTGCCAGCAGCCAAGCCGGCTTAAATTCACCCCTCCACTTT.

The V gene is TRBV28, the J gene TRBJ2-7; weak D call: TRBD1 (6 bases). V was clipped by 3 bases and J by 3 bases, with 12 bases between them. The CDR3 is made up of 14 amino acids. Germline V gene sequence: CDR1 MDHEN, CDR2 SYDVKM. The CDR3 nucleotides are TGTGCCAGCAGTTTTACGACAGGACACTACGAGCAGTACGTC. Amino acid sequence: CASSFTTGHYEQYV.

In DNA form, the CDR3 reads TGTGCCAGCAGCCTCACAGGGGTCGAAACTGAAGCTTTCTTT. It is translated as CASSLTGVETEAFF. The rearrangement links TRBV3-1 (or the pseudogene TRBV3-2) to TRBJ1-1, with 7 positions matching TRBD1. V shed 4 bases and J 5 bases; nucleotides not matched to a gene: 7. Germline V lookup: CDR1 LGHDT, CDR2 YNNKEL (reference sequence). This CDR3 is 14 amino acids long.

The rearrangement uses TRBV18 and TRBJ2-1; D possibly corresponds to TRBD2 (5 bases). The CDR3 covers 14 residues. The V end lost 6 bases, the J end lost 5 bases, and 14 bases lay between the germline ends. In germline, CDR1 is KGHSH, CDR2 LQKENI. In nucleotides, the CDR3 is TGTGCCAGCTCCCTGGGCCTAGCAGACAATGAGCAGTTCTTC. Its translation is CASSLGLADNEQFF. Full variable domain (outside the CDR3, taken from reference TRBV18 and TRBJ2-1): NAGVMQNPRHLVRRRGQEARLRCSPMKGHSHVYWYRQLPEEGLKFMVYLQKENIIDESGMPKERFSAEFPKEGPSILRIQQVVRGDSAAYFCASSLGLADNEQFFGPGTRLTVL.

The CDR3 protein is CASSIGRDGSDTEAFF. In DNA form, the CDR3 reads TGTGCCAGTAGTATAGGCCGGGACGGGAGCGACACTGAAGCTTTCTTT. J is TRBJ1-1 and V is TRBV19; TRBD1 might be the D (5 bases). CDR1 is LNHDA, CDR2 SQIVND, per germline (reference sequence). Trimming stripped 1 base from V and 3 bases from J, with 15 bases between. This CDR3 region has 16 residues. Together with reference TRBV19 and TRBJ1-1, the CDR3 gives the full variable domain: DGGITQSPKYLFRKEGQNVTLSCEQNLNHDAMYWYRQDPGQGLRLIYYSQIVNDFQKGDIAEGYSVSREKKESFPLTVTSAQKNPTAFYLCASSIGRDGSDTEAFFGQGTRLTVV.

The J gene is TRBJ1-2, the V gene TRBV6-5; D is perhaps TRBD1 (6 bases). Germline lookup yields CDR1 MNHEY and CDR2 SVGAGI. V was clipped by 5 bases and J by 4 bases, with 14 bases between them. This CDR3 region has 14 residues. Here the CDR3 reads CASSQHRALYGYTF. The CDR3, as DNA: TGTGCCAGCAGTCAGCACAGGGCCCTCTATGGCTACACCTTC.

In its sample, this clone was seen a few times. The rearrangement joins TRBV18 to TRBJ2-1; TRBD2 aligns across 11 bases. Per germline, CDR1 KGHSH and CDR2 LQKENI. The CDR3 is 16 residues long. The junction had 9 bases not matched to a gene; V was cut back by 4 bases and J by 7 bases. CDR3 bases: TGTGCCAGCTCACTGCCGGGACTAGCGGCACAGAATGAGCAGTTCTTC. Protein: CASSLPGLAAQNEQFF.

The chain employs TRBV6-6 and TRBJ1-5; 8 bases fit TRBD1. Germline V gene data show CDR1 as MNHNY and CDR2 as SVGAGI (reference sequence). CDR3 length: 13 residues. V lost 4 bases to trimming and J lost 8 bases; unmatched junction nucleotides: 4. The CDR3 DNA reads as TGTGCCAGCAGTTCTTTGACAGGGGAGCCCCAGCATTTT. Its translation: CASSSLTGEPQHF.

The V gene is TRBV10-3, the J gene TRBJ2-3; D is possibly TRBD2 (5 bases). The germline V gene encodes CDR1 ENHRY and CDR2 SYGVKD. The CDR3 covers 15 residues. Trimming stripped 2 bases from V and 5 bases from J, with 14 bases between. CDR3 sequence: CAISETTSTRDTQYF. The CDR3 DNA is TGTGCCATCAGTGAGACCACTAGTACGAGAGATACGCAGTATTTT.

The chain couples TRBV2 to TRBJ1-6; TRBD1 matches 8 bases. From germline, CDR1 is SNHLY and CDR2 FYNNEI. The CDR3 consists of 15 residues. Trimming removed 6 bases from V and 11 bases from J; junction bases left unmatched: 12. CDR3 sequence: CASRTSTGARAPLHF. CDR3 bases: TGTGCCAGCAGGACCTCGACAGGGGCCCGAGCACCCCTCCACTTT.

V gene TRBV7-9 combines with J gene TRBJ2-3; no clear D. The V and J ends lost 0 bases and 6 bases respectively, with 7 bases between them. The CDR3 extends over 13 amino acids. Germline loops: CDR1 SEHNR, CDR2 FQNEAQ (reference sequence). The CDR3 is CASSLALWDTQYF. The DNA of the CDR3 is TGTGCCAGCAGCTTAGCACTATGGGATACGCAGTATTTT.

V usage is TRBV19 and J usage is TRBJ2-1; D may be TRBD2 (5 bases). This CDR3 has 19 residues. V gave up 3 bases and J gave up 0 bases, with 21 bases separating them. Germline lookup yields CDR1 LNHDA and CDR2 SQIVND (reference sequence). CDR3 protein: CASSMFHSSARSSYNEQFF. The CDR3 DNA reads as TGTGCCAGTAGTATGTTTCACAGTAGCGCGAGAAGCTCCTACAATGAGCAGTTCTTC.

The rearrangement joins TRBV19 to TRBJ2-1, with 11 bases identical to TRBD2. The V gene end was trimmed by 6 bases and the J gene end by 8 bases; junction bases not matched to a gene: 12. The germline V gene has CDR1 LNHDA and CDR2 SQIVND (reference sequence). CDR3 length equals 16 residues. DNA of the CDR3: TGTGCCAGTAGGAAGATCGAACTAGCGGGAGTAGATGAGCAGTTCTTC. Encoded protein: CASRKIELAGVDEQFF.

This chain uses TRBV7-8 with TRBJ1-4, with D possibly matching TRBD1 (5 bases). Germline-derived CDR1 and CDR2 are SGHVS and FQNEAQ. Trimming stripped 1 base from V and 5 bases from J, with 11 bases between. The CDR3 consists of 15 residues. CDR3 DNA sequence: TGTGCCAGCAGCTTAGTCGACAGTACAAATGAAAAACTGTTTTTT. It is translated as CASSLVDSTNEKLFF.

The V and J genes are TRBV28 and TRBJ2-7; 11 positions match TRBD1. Per germline, CDR1 MDHEN and CDR2 SYDVKM. After removal of 4 bases from V and 3 bases from J, the junction contained 5 bases not matched to a gene. The CDR3 consists of 15 residues. CDR3 in amino acids: CASSYTGTGGYEQYF. For the CDR3, the DNA is TGTGCCAGCAGTTATACCGGGACAGGGGGCTACGAGCAGTACTTC.